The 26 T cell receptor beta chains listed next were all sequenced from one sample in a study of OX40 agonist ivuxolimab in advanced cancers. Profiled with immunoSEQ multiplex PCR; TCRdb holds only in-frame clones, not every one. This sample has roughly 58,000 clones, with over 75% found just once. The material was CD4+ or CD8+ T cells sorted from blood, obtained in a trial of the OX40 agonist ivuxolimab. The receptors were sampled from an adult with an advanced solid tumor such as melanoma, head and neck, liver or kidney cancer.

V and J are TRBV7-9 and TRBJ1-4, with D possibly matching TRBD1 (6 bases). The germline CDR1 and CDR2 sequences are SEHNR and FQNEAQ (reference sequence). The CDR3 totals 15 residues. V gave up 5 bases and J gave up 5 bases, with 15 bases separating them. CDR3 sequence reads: CASSPGGPVNEKLFF. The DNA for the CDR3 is TGTGCCAGCAGCCCGGGGGGGCCAGTCAATGAAAAACTGTTTTTT. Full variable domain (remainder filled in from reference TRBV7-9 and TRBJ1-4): DTGVSQNPRHKITKRGQNVTFRCDPISEHNRLYWYRQTLGQGPEFLTYFQNEAQLEKSRLLSDRFSAERPKGSFSTLEIQRTEQGDSAMYLCASSPGGPVNEKLFFGSGTQLSVL.

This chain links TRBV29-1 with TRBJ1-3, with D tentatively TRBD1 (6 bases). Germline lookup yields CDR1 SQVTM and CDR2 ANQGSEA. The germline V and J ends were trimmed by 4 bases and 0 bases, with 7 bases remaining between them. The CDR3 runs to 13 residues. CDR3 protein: CSVAGASGNTIYF. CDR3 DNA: TGCAGCGTTGCGGGGGCCTCTGGAAACACCATATATTTT.

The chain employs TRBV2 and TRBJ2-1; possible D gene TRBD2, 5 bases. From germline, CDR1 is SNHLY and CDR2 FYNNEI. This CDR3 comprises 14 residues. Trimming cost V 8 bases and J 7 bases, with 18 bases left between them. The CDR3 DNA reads TGTGCCAGCCATCGGGGTGCGGCGCGGAATGAGCAGTTCTTC. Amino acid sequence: CASHRGAARNEQFF.

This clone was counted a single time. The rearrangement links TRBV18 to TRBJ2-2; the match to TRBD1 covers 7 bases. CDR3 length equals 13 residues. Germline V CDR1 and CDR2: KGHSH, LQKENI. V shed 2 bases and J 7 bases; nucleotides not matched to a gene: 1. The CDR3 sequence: CASSPDRDGELFF. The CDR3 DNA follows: TGTGCCAGCTCACCAGACAGGGACGGGGAGCTGTTTTTT.

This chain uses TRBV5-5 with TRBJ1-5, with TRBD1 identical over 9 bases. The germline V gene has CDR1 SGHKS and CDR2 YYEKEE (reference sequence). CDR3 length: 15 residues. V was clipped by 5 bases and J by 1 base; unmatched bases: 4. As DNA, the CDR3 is TGTGCCAGCAGACGCGGGACAGGGAGCAATCAGCCCCAGCATTTT. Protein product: CASRRGTGSNQPQHF.

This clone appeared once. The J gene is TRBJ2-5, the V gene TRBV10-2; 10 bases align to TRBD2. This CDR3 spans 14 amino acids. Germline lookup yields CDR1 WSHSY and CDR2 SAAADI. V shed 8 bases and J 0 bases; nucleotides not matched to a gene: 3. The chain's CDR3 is CASLLAGNQETQYF. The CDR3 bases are TGCGCCAGCTTACTAGCGGGGAACCAAGAGACCCAGTACTTC.

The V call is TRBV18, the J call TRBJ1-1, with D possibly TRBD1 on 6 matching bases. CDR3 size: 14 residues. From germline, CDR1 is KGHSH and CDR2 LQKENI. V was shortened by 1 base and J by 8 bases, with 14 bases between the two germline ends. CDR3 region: CASSPRPGEVEAFF. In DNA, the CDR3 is TGTGCCAGCTCACCACGACCAGGGGAAGTAGAAGCTTTCTTT.

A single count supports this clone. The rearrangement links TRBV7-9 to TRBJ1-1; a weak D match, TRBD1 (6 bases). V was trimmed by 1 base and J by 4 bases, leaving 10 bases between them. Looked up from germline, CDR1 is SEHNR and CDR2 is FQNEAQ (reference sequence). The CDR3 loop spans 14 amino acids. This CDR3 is CASSLDRALTEAFF. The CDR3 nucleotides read TGTGCCAGCAGCTTAGACAGGGCCCTCACTGAAGCTTTCTTT.

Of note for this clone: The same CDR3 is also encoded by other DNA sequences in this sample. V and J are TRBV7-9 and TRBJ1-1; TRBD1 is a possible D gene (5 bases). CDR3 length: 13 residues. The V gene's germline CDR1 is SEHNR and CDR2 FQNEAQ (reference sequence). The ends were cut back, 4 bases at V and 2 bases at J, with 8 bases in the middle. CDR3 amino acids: CASSSQGNTEAFF. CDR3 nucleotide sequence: TGTGCCAGCAGCTCGCAGGGTAACACTGAAGCTTTCTTT. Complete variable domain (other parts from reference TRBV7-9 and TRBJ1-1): DTGVSQNPRHKITKRGQNVTFRCDPISEHNRLYWYRQTLGQGPEFLTYFQNEAQLEKSRLLSDRFSAERPKGSFSTLEIQRTEQGDSAMYLCASSSQGNTEAFFGQGTRLTVV.

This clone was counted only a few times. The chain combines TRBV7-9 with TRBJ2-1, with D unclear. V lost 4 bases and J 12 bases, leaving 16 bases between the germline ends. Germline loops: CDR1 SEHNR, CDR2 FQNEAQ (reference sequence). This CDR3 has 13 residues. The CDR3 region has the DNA TGTGCCAGCAGCTGGATTACTGCTAGTGGGCAGTTCTTC. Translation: CASSWITASGQFF.

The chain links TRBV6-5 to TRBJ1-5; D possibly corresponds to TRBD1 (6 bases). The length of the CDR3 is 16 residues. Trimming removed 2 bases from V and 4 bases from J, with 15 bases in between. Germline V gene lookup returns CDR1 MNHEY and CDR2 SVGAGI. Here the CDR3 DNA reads TGTGCCAGCAGTTACGGGGGCCTCTCAATTAATCAGCCCCAGCATTTT. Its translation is CASSYGGLSINQPQHF.

The DNA of the CDR3 is TGCAGTGCTAGAGTGAGCTACGAGCAGTACTTC. This codes for CSARVSYEQYF. The rearrangement joins TRBV20-1 to TRBJ2-7; D is undetermined. This CDR3 contains 11 residues. Trimming removed 1 base from V and 3 bases from J, with 4 bases in between. Germline CDR1 reads DFQATT; CDR2 reads SNEGSKA (reference sequence).

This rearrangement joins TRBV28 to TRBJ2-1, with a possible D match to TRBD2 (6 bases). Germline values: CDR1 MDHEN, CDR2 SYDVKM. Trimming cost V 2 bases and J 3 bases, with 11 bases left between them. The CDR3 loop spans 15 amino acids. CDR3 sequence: CASSLAGPDYNEQFF. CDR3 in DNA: TGTGCCAGCAGTTTAGCGGGACCAGACTACAATGAGCAGTTCTTC.

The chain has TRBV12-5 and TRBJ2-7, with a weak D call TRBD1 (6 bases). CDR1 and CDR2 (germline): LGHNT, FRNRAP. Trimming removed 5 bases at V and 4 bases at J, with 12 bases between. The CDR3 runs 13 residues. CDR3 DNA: TGTGCTAGTGGTCGGGACACCTTATACGAGCAGTACTTC. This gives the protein CASGRDTLYEQYF.

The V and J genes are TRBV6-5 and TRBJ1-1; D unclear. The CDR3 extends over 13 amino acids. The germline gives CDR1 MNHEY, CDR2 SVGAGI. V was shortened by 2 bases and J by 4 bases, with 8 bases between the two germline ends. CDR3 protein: CASSYLGGTEAFF. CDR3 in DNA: TGTGCCAGCAGTTACCTTGGCGGCACTGAAGCTTTCTTT.

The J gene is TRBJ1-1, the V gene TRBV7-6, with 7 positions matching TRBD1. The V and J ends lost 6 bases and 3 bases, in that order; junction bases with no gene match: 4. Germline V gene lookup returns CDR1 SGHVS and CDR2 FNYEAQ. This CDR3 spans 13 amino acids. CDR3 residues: CASSYDRDTEAFF. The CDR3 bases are TGTGCCAGCAGTTATGACAGGGACACTGAAGCTTTCTTT. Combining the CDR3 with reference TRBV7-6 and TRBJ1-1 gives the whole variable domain GAGVSQSPRYKVTKRGQDVALRCDPISGHVSLYWYRQALGQGPEFLTYFNYEAQQDKSGLPNDRFSAERPEGSISTLTIQRTEQRDSAMYRCASSYDRDTEAFFGQGTRLTVV.

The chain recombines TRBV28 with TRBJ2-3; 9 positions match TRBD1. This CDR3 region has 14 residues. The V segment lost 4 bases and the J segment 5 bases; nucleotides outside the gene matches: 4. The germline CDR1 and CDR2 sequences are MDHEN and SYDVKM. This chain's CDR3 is CASSYRGRKDTQYF. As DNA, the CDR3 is TGTGCCAGCAGTTACAGGGGGCGAAAAGATACGCAGTATTTT.

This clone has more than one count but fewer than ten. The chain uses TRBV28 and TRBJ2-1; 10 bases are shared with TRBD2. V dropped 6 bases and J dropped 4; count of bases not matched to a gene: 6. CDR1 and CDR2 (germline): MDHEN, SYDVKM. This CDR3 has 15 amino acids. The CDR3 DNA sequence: TGTGCCAGCAGGCCCGGGACTAGCGCTTACAATGAGCAGTTCTTC. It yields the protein CASRPGTSAYNEQFF.

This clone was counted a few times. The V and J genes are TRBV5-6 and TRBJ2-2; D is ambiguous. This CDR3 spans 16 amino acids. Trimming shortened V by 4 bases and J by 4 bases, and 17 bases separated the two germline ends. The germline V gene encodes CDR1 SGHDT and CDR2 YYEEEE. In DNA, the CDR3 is TGTGCCAGCAGCCCGTGGGGTGTTCGGGTCACCGGGGAGCTGTTTTTT. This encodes CASSPWGVRVTGELFF.

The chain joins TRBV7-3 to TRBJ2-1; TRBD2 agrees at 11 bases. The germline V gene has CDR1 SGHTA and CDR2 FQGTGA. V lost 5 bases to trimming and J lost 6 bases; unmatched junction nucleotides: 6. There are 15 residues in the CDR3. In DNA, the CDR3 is TGTGCCAGCAGCCTCTCTAGCGGGAGGTCCAATGAGCAGTTCTTC. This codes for CASSLSSGRSNEQFF.

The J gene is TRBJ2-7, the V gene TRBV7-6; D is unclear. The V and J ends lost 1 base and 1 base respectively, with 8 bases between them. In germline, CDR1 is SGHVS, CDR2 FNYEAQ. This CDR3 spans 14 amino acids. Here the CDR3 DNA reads TGTGCCAGCAGCTTAGATGTCCAATCCTACGAGCAGTACTTC. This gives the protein CASSLDVQSYEQYF.

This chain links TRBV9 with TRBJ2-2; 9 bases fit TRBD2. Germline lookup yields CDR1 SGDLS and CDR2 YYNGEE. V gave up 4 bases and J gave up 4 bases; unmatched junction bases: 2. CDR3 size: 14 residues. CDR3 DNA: TGTGCCAGCAGCCTAGCGGGAAGCACCGGGGAGCTGTTTTTT. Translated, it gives CASSLAGSTGELFF.

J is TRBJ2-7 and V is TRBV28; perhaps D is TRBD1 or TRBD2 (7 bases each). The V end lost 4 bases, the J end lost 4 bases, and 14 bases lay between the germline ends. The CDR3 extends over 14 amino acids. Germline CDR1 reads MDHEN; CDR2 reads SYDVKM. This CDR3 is CASSSGGVSYEQYF. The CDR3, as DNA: TGTGCCAGCAGTTCAGGGGGGGTGTCATACGAGCAGTACTTC.

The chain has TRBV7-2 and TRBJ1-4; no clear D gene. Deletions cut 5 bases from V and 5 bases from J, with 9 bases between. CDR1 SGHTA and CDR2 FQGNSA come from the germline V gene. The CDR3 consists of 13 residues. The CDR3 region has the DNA TGTGCCAGCAGCCCAAGGGTAAATGAAAAACTGTTTTTT. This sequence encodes CASSPRVNEKLFF.

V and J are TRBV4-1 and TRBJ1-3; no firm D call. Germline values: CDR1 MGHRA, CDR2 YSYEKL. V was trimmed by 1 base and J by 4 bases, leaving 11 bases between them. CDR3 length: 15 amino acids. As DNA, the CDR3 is TGCGCCAGCAGCCAAGTCACGGCTATCGGAAACACCATATATTTT. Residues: CASSQVTAIGNTIYF.

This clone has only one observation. The CDR3 loop is CASSLGTGGNEQFF. For the CDR3, the DNA is TGTGCCAGCTCACTCGGGACAGGGGGCAATGAGCAGTTCTTC. The V and J genes are TRBV18 and TRBJ2-1; 11 positions agree with TRBD1. After removal of 4 bases from V and 6 bases from J, the junction contained 2 bases not matched to a gene. The germline V gene encodes CDR1 KGHSH and CDR2 LQKENI. The CDR3 covers 14 residues. Combining the CDR3 with reference TRBV18 and TRBJ2-1 gives the whole variable domain NAGVMQNPRHLVRRRGQEARLRCSPMKGHSHVYWYRQLPEEGLKFMVYLQKENIIDESGMPKERFSAEFPKEGPSILRIQQVVRGDSAAYFCASSLGTGGNEQFFGPGTRLTVL.